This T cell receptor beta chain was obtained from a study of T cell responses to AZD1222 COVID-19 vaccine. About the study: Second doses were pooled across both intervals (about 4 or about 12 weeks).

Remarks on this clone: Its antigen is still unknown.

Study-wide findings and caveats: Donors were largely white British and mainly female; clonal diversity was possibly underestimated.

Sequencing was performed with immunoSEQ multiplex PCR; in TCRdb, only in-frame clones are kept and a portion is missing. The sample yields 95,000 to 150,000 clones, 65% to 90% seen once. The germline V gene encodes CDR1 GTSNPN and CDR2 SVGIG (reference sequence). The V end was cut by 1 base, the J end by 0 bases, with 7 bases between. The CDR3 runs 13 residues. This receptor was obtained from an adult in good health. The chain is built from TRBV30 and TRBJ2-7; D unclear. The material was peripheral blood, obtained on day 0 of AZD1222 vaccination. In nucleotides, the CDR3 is TGTGCCTGGAGTGGAATGGGCTCCTACGAGCAGTACTTC. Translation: CAWSGMGSYEQYF.